Described below is a single T cell receptor (beta chain) sequence and its context. Antigen specificity is unknown. Patients were excluded for autoimmune disease history or systemic immunosuppression. Profiling relied on immunoSEQ multiplex PCR, and the TCRdb table lists in-frame clones only, not all of them. The sample yields tens of thousands of clones, roughly 73% seen once. This sample is drawn from a study of OX40 agonist ivuxolimab in advanced cancers. Study findings and constraints: Several nonresponders also turned out to have low normalized T-cell clonal expansion. CD4+ and CD8+ T cells in blood underwent clonal expansion by week 6 at 0.1 to 3.0 mg/kg.

This CDR3 has 16 amino acids. The junction had 11 bases not matched to a gene; V was cut back by 2 bases and J by 6 bases. Looked up from germline, CDR1 is MDHEN and CDR2 is SYDVKM. The V gene is TRBV28, the J gene TRBJ1-2, with TRBD1 matching 8 bases. The receptor comes from an adult with an advanced solid tumor such as melanoma, head and neck, liver or kidney cancer. This specimen was CD4+ or CD8+ T cells sorted from blood, taken in a trial of the OX40 agonist ivuxolimab. The CDR3 here is CASSLDPGGRGNGYTF. The DNA for the CDR3 is TGTGCCAGCAGTTTAGATCCAGGGGGCCGGGGAAATGGCTACACCTTC.